A selection of T cell receptor beta chains follows, all from one sample in a study of CD8 T cells in ankylosing spondylitis. From the 5' RACE reads, TCRdb called clonotypes with MiXCR, one entry per CDR3 protein. The sample comprises a few hundred thousand distinct CDR3 sequences, 7% to 9% of which are singletons, and just over 14% rests with the top ten. The sequencing sample was made of blood, either unsorted or a sorted T cell fraction (not recorded which). The receptors shown here come from a male donor with ankylosing spondylitis. Both conserved end residues are trimmed from each CDR3. The order of the fields is CDR3 protein, J gene, V gene.

cdr3_aa: ASTTGGVGLYEQY
j_call: TRBJ2-7
v_call: TRBV5-1

cdr3_aa: ASSPGIVSGPNYYEQY
j_call: TRBJ2-7
v_call: TRBV3-1

cdr3_aa: ASSHGQGTYNEQF
j_call: TRBJ2-1
v_call: TRBV5-1

cdr3_aa: ASSPTSGSYEQY
j_call: TRBJ2-7
v_call: TRBV18

cdr3_aa: ASSFSNTGELF
j_call: TRBJ2-2
v_call: TRBV7-8

cdr3_aa: TTTGRGGGQETQY
j_call: TRBJ2-5
v_call: TRBV29-1

cdr3_aa: ASSLGPTLEQY
j_call: TRBJ2-7
v_call: TRBV5-4

cdr3_aa: ASMRGLESDTQY
j_call: TRBJ2-3
v_call: TRBV19

cdr3_aa: ASSLVTGYYSGANVLT
j_call: TRBJ2-6
v_call: TRBV5-1

cdr3_aa: SARSGANVLT
j_call: TRBJ2-6
v_call: TRBV29-1

cdr3_aa: ASSFISSGSPYEQY
j_call: TRBJ2-7
v_call: TRBV27

cdr3_aa: ASSRQRVNEQF
j_call: TRBJ2-1
v_call: TRBV12-3/TRBV12-4

cdr3_aa: SVVRRGAAYNEQF
j_call: TRBJ2-1
v_call: TRBV29-1

cdr3_aa: ASSAQQGMGTEAF
j_call: TRBJ1-1
v_call: TRBV12-3/TRBV12-4

cdr3_aa: ASSLRVASVRQGDSELF
j_call: TRBJ2-2
v_call: TRBV7-7

cdr3_aa: ASSLIQGKIT
j_call: TRBJ1-2
v_call: TRBV7-3

cdr3_aa: AISEGFGNQPQH
j_call: TRBJ1-5
v_call: TRBV10-3

cdr3_aa: SLTSGAGDTQY
j_call: TRBJ2-3
v_call: TRBV20-1

cdr3_aa: ASSSEVGTRNQPQH
j_call: TRBJ1-5
v_call: TRBV7-8

cdr3_aa: SARDASGPGTQY
j_call: TRBJ2-5
v_call: TRBV20-1

cdr3_aa: ASSPNPGDTQY
j_call: TRBJ2-3
v_call: TRBV7-6

cdr3_aa: ASSNRNHSGLGWQF
j_call: TRBJ2-1
v_call: TRBV6-7

cdr3_aa: ASSNGGFSYEQY
j_call: TRBJ2-7
v_call: TRBV28

cdr3_aa: ASSLWRRTSGSMGTDTQY
j_call: TRBJ2-3
v_call: TRBV11-2

cdr3_aa: ASSPTPNQADTQY
j_call: TRBJ2-3
v_call: TRBV12-3/TRBV12-4

cdr3_aa: ASSLQGTGSYEQY
j_call: TRBJ2-7
v_call: TRBV27